The present TCR beta chain was sequenced within a study of T cell responses to AZD1222 COVID-19 vaccine. Findings and caveats of the study: Mapped onto spike, vaccine-associated CD4 TCRs spanned it and were dominant at 160-218 and 743-854. Scientists sampled the repertoires only once the peak T cell response had passed. A mostly white British donor set with more females was recruited, and clonal diversity was possibly underestimated.

For this clone: The antigen is unknown.

From germline, CDR1 is MGHRA and CDR2 YSYEKL. The CDR3 is 16 residues long. Deletions cut 0 bases from V and 6 bases from J, with 17 bases between. TCRdb's table, derived via immunoSEQ multiplex PCR, lists solely in-frame clones and lacks some. In the table there are 46,000 or so clones, less than 95% of which are singletons. The rearrangement joins TRBV4-1 to TRBJ1-2, with a tentative D call TRBD1 (5 bases). The source material was peripheral blood, sampled 28 days after the second AZD1222 dose. The receptor comes from an adult who received the AZD1222 COVID-19 vaccine. The CDR3 protein is CASSQEGQGPFDGYTF. CDR3 coding DNA: TGCGCCAGCAGCCAAGAAGGTCAGGGCCCCTTTGATGGCTACACCTTC.